The text below deals with one T cell receptor beta chain. Its ends do not fully match the called genes, so a read error is possible. MiXCR was run by TCRdb on the RT-PCR reads, yielding one entry per CDR3 protein. The data hold about 680,000 distinct CDR3 sequences, with 12% to 15% observed a single time. Germline V CDR1 and CDR2: SEHNR, FQNEAQ (reference sequence). The length of the CDR3 is 13 residues. The chain is built from TRBV7-9 and TRBJ1-1; no reliable D call. Sequencing was done on a sample of memory CD4+ T cells from blood. The sequence came from a female donor in good health, serving as a healthy control. The CDR3: CASSLTRDTEAFF. Written as DNA, the CDR3 is TGTGCCAGCAGCTTAACCCGAGACACAGAAGCTTTCTTT.